Detailed here is one T cell receptor beta chain. Its antigen is not identified. The data stem from a study of Tregs in tolerant kidney transplant recipients. Broader study findings: Activated donor B cell expansion appeared to reveal the most relevant donor-specific TCRbeta repertoire. Few patients were studied, so findings need validation in larger groups.

CD4+CD25+CD127- Tregs, CD4+CD25- non-Tregs, CD4 and CD8 cells were sorted. Measured with immunoSEQ multiplex PCR; TCRdb has only the in-frame clones, and not every one. The profile covers some 65,000 clones, with over 80% appearing a single time and about 4.5% taken by the ten largest. Input material: CD4+ T cells from blood. This receptor was identified in a human donor in good health.

This CDR3 is CASKIKGYNEQFF. CDR3 sequence (DNA): TGTGCCAGCAAAATAAAAGGATACAATGAGCAGTTCTTC. This chain joins TRBV6-1 and TRBJ2-1; D ambiguous. The CDR3 length is 13 residues. CDR1 is MNHNS and CDR2 is SASEGT in the germline V gene. Trimming removed 7 bases from V and 4 bases from J, with 11 bases in between.